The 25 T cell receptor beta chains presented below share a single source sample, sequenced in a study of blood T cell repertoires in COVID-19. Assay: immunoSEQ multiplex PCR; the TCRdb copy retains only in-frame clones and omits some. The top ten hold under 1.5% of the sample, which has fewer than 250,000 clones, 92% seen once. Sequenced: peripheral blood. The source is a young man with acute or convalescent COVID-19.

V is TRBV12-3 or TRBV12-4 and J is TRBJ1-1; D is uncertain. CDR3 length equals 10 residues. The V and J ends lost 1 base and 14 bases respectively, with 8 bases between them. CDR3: CASSLEQPFF. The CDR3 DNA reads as TGTGCCAGCAGTTTAGAACAGCCGTTCTTT.

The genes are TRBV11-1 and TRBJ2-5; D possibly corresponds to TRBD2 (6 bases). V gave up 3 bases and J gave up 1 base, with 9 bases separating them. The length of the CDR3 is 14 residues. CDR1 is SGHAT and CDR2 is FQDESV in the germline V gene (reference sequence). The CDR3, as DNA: TGTGCCAGCAGCTTTATAGCGGTCCAAGAGACCCAGTACTTC. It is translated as CASSFIAVQETQYF.

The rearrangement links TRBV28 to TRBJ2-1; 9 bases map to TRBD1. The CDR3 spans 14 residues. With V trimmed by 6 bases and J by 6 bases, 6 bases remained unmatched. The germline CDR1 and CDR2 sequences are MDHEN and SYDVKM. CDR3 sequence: CASSRDRVFNEQFF. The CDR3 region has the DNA TGTGCCAGCAGCCGGGACAGGGTTTTCAATGAGCAGTTCTTC.

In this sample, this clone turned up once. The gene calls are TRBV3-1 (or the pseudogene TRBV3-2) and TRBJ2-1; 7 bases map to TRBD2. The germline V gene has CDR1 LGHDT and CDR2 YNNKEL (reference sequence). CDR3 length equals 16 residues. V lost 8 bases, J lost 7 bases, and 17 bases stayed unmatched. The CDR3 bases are TGTGCCAGCGCCCGTGGACGGCGGGAGCAGGTTAATGAGCAGTTCTTC. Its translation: CASARGRREQVNEQFF.

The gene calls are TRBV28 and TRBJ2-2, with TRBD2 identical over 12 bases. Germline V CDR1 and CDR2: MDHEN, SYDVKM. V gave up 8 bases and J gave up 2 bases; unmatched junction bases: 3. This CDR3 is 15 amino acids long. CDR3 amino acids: CASLAGGFNTGELFF. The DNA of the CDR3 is TGTGCCAGCCTAGCGGGAGGGTTCAACACCGGGGAGCTGTTTTTT.

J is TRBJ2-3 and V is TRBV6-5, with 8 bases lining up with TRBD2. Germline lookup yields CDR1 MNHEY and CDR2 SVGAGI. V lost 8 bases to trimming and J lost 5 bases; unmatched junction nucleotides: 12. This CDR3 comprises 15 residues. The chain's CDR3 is CASQIRGGRVDTQYF. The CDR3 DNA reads TGTGCCAGCCAGATACGGGGGGGCAGGGTAGATACGCAGTATTTT.

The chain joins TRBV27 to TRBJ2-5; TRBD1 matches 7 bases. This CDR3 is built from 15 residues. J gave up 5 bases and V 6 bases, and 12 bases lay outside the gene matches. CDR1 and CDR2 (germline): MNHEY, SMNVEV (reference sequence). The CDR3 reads CASSRRQGVMETQYF. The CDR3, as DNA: TGTGCCAGCAGCCGGAGACAGGGAGTGATGGAGACCCAGTACTTC.

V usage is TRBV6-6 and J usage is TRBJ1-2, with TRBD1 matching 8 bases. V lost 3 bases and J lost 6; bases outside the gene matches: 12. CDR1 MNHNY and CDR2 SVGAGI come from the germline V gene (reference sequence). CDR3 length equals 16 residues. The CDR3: CASSYSPPGGINGYTF. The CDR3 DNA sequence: TGTGCCAGCAGTTATTCCCCTCCAGGGGGCATCAATGGCTACACCTTC.

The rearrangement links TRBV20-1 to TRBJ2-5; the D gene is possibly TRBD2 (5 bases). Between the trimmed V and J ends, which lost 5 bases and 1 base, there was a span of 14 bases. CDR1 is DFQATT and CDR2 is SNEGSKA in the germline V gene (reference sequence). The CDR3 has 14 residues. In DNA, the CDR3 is TGCAGTGCTCGTGGGTCAGCGGTCCAAGAGACCCAGTACTTC. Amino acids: CSARGSAVQETQYF.

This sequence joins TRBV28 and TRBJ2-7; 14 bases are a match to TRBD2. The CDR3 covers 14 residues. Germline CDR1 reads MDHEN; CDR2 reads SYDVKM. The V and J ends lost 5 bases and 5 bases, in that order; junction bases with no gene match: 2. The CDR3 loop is CASSEGLAGDEQYF. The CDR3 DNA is TGTGCCAGCAGTGAGGGACTAGCGGGGGACGAGCAGTACTTC. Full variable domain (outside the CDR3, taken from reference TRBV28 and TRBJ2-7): DVKVTQSSRYLVKRTGEKVFLECVQDMDHENMFWYRQDPGLGLRLIYFSYDVKMKEKGDIPEGYSVSREKKERFSLILESASTNQTSMYLCASSEGLAGDEQYFGPGTRLTVT.

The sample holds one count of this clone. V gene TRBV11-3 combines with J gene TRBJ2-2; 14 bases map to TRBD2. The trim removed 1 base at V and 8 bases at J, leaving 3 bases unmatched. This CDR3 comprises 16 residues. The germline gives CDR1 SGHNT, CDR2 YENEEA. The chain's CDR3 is CASSLGLAGGPGELFF. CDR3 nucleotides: TGTGCCAGCAGCTTAGGACTAGCGGGAGGGCCGGGGGAGCTGTTTTTT.

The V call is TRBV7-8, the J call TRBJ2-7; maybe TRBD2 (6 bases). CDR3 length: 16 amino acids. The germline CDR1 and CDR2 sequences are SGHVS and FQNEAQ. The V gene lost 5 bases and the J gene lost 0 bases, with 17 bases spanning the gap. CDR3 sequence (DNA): TGTGCCAGCAGCAATCTGGGCGGGATGGGCTCCTACGAGCAGTACTTC. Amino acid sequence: CASSNLGGMGSYEQYF.

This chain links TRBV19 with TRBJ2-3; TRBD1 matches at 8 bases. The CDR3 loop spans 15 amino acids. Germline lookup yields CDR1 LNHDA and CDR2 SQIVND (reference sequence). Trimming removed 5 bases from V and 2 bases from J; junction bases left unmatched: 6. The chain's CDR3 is CASSGLTGVTDTQYF. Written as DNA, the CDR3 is TGTGCCAGTAGTGGGTTGACAGGGGTCACAGATACGCAGTATTTT.

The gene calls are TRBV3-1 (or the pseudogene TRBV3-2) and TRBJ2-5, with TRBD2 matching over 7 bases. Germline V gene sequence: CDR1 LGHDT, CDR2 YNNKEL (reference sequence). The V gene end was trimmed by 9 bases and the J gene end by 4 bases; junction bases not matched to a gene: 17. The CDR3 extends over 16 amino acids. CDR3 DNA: TGTGCCAGTACTTGGGGAGGGCCTGTGGTGAGAGAGACCCAGTACTTC. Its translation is CASTWGGPVVRETQYF.

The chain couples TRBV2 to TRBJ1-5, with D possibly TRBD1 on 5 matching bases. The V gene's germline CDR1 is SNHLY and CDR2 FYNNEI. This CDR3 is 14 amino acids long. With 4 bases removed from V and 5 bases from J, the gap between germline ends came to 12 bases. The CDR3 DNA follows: TGTGCCAGCAGTGGGGACGGGACTTATCAGCCCCAGCATTTT. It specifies CASSGDGTYQPQHF.

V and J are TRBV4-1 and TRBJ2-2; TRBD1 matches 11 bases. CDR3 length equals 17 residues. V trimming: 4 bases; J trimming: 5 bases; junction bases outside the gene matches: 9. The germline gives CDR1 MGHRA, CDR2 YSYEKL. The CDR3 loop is CASSLQSGTGGTGELFF. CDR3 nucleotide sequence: TGCGCCAGCAGCCTCCAAAGCGGGACAGGGGGAACCGGGGAGCTGTTTTTT.

This chain's CDR3 is CASTTITDTQYF. CDR3 bases: TGTGCCAGCACCACTATCACAGATACGCAGTATTTT. The chain combines TRBV7-9 with TRBJ2-3, with D hard to call. The CDR3 extends over 12 amino acids. Germline V gene sequence: CDR1 SEHNR, CDR2 FQNEAQ (reference sequence). V was cut by 7 bases and J by 2 bases, with 7 bases left in between.

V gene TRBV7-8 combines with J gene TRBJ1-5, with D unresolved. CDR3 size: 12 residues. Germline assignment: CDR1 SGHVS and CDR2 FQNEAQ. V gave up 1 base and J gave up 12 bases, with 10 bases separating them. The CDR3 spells CASSLDEGFQHF. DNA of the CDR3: TGTGCCAGCAGCTTAGACGAGGGTTTCCAGCATTTT.

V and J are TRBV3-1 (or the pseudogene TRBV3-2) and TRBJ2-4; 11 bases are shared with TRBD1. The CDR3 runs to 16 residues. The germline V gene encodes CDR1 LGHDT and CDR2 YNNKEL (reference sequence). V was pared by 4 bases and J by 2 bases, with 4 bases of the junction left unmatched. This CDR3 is CASSRTGGASKNIQYF. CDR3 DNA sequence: TGTGCCAGCAGCCGGACAGGGGGCGCTTCCAAAAACATTCAGTACTTC.

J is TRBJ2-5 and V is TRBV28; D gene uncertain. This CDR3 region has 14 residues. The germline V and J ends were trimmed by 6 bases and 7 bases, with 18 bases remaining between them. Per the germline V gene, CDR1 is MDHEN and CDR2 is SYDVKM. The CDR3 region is CASRLAGAFGTQYF. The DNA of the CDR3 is TGTGCCAGCAGGCTGGCTGGAGCGTTCGGGACCCAGTACTTC.

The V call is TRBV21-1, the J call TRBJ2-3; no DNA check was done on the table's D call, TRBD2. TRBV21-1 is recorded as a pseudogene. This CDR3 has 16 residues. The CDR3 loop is CASSNWSGRGTDTQYF. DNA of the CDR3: TGTGCCAGCAGCAATTGGAGCGGGAGAGGTACAGATACGCAGTATTTT.

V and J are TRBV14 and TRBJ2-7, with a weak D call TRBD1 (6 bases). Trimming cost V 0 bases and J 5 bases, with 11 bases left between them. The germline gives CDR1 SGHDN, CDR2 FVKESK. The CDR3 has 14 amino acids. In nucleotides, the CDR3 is TGTGCCAGCAGCCAAGATTCAGGGGTGGACGAGCAGTACTTC. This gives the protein CASSQDSGVDEQYF.

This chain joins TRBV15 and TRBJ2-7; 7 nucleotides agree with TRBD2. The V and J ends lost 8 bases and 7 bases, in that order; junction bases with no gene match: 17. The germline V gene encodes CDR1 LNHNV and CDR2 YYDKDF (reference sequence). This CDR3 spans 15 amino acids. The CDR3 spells CATAGGSFPPWEQYF. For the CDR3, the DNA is TGTGCCACCGCGGGCGGGAGTTTTCCGCCTTGGGAGCAGTACTTC.

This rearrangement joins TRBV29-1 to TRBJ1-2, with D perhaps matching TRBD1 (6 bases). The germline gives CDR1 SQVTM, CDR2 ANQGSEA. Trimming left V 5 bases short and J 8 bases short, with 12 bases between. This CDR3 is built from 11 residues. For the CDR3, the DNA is TGCAGCGTTTGGACAGTCCACGGCTACACCTTC. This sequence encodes CSVWTVHGYTF.

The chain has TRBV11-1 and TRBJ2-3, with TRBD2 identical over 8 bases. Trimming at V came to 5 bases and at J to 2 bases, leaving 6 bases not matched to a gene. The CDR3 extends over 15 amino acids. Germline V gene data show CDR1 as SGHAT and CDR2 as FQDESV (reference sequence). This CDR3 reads CASSQRETNTDTQYF. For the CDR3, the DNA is TGTGCCAGCAGCCAGCGGGAGACAAACACAGATACGCAGTATTTT.